This T cell receptor beta chain was retrieved from a study of control samples from healthy donors and cancer patients. Profiled with immunoSEQ multiplex PCR; TCRdb holds only in-frame clones, not every one. The data show approximately 84,000 clones, roughly four fifths seen once. The germline V gene has CDR1 KGHSH and CDR2 LQKENI. This CDR3 contains 15 residues. With 4 bases removed from V and 4 bases from J, the gap between germline ends came to 16 bases. This chain links TRBV18 with TRBJ1-2; D unresolved. Sequenced: blood. The sequence was obtained from a woman aged 60-75 years in good health. DNA for the CDR3: TGTGCCAGCTCACTCCCCGGCCGGCCAGGCTATGGCTACACCTTC. This gives the protein CASSLPGRPGYGYTF. Full variable domain (rest looked up from reference TRBV18 and TRBJ1-2): NAGVMQNPRHLVRRRGQEARLRCSPMKGHSHVYWYRQLPEEGLKFMVYLQKENIIDESGMPKERFSAEFPKEGPSILRIQQVVRGDSAAYFCASSLPGRPGYGYTFGSGTRLTVV.